The 22 T cell receptor beta chains given below trace back to one sample, sequenced in a study of shared clonotypes between healthy human individuals. Terminally differentiated effector memory CD45RA+ cells were excluded from the naive CD8 cells, which were CD45RO-negative and positively selected for CCR7. TCRdb's table, derived via immunoSEQ multiplex PCR, lists solely in-frame clones and lacks some. The sample shows around 2.1 million clones, 85% to 95% of them seen only once. The sample was naive CD8+ T cells from PBMCs. The source of these receptors is a young man in good health. Some clones in this sample may be carry-over from other donors' samples.

This chain links TRBV5-6 with TRBJ1-2; TRBD1 aligns across 10 bases. The V gene end was trimmed by 4 bases and the J gene end by 5 bases; junction bases not matched to a gene: 17. CDR1 SGHDT and CDR2 YYEEEE come from the germline V gene. CDR3 length: 18 amino acids. CDR3 in amino acids: CASSVPNGRGQGDYGYTF. CDR3 in DNA: TGTGCCAGCAGCGTACCAAATGGTCGAGGACAGGGGGATTATGGCTACACCTTC.

The rearrangement uses TRBV5-4 and TRBJ1-4; D not certain. This CDR3 has 15 residues. V was pared by 5 bases and J by 0 bases, with 11 bases between. From germline, CDR1 is SGHNT and CDR2 YYREEE (reference sequence). The CDR3 loop reads CASRPAGATNEKLFF. CDR3 in DNA: TGTGCCAGCAGACCGGCGGGTGCAACTAATGAAAAACTGTTTTTT. The whole variable domain, remainder taken from reference TRBV5-4 and TRBJ1-4, is ETGVTQSPTHLIKTRGQQVTLRCSSQSGHNTVSWYQQALGQGPQFIFQYYREEENGRGNFPPRFSGLQFPNYSSELNVNALELDDSALYLCASRPAGATNEKLFFGSGTQLSVL.

The chain joins TRBV7-9 to TRBJ2-1; 8 bases are a match to TRBD2. Per germline, CDR1 SEHNR and CDR2 FQNEAQ (reference sequence). With 6 bases clipped from V and 2 bases from J, the junction kept 9 bases outside the gene matches. The CDR3 has 16 amino acids. The CDR3 loop is CASRRTSGKTYNEQFF. The CDR3 DNA follows: TGTGCCAGCAGGAGAACTAGCGGAAAAACCTACAATGAGCAGTTCTTC.

The chain has TRBV27 and TRBJ1-1, with D uncertain. The CDR3 contains 13 residues. From germline, CDR1 is MNHEY and CDR2 SMNVEV (reference sequence). V lost 3 bases, J lost 4 bases, and 9 bases lay in between. The CDR3 DNA sequence: TGTGCCAGCAGTTTCAGGTCAGGCACTGAAGCTTTCTTT. It is translated as CASSFRSGTEAFF.

The chain is built from TRBV29-1 and TRBJ2-7; TRBD1 matches at 11 bases. The CDR3 spans 16 residues. V gave up 1 base and J gave up 2 bases; unmatched junction bases: 7. The germline V gene encodes CDR1 SQVTM and CDR2 ANQGSEA. CDR3 sequence: CSVEGYRDRGTYEQYF. DNA for the CDR3: TGCAGCGTTGAAGGTTACCGGGACAGGGGGACCTACGAGCAGTACTTC.

V usage is TRBV2 and J usage is TRBJ2-1; D is tentatively TRBD1 or TRBD2 (5 bases each). V gave up 6 bases and J gave up 2 bases, with 14 bases separating them. Germline CDR1 SNHLY, CDR2 FYNNEI. The CDR3 runs 15 residues. In DNA, the CDR3 is TGTGCCAGCAGGGGCAGGGAGAAGGCCTACAATGAGCAGTTCTTC. This translates into CASRGREKAYNEQFF. Based on the CDR3 plus reference TRBV2 and TRBJ2-1, the full variable domain is EPEVTQTPSHQVTQMGQEVILRCVPISNHLYFYWYRQILGQKVEFLVSFYNNEISEKSEIFDDQFSVERPDGSNFTLKIRSTKLEDSAMYFCASRGREKAYNEQFFGPGTRLTVL.

The V gene is TRBV7-3, the J gene TRBJ2-1, with D perhaps TRBD2 (5 bases). Per the germline V gene, CDR1 is SGHTA and CDR2 is FQGTGA. Trimming took off 0 bases at V and 10 bases at J, with 10 bases between the two ends. The CDR3 spans 13 residues. In DNA, the CDR3 is TGTGCCAGCAGCTTAACGCACGGCGGGGAGCAGTTCTTC. It is translated as CASSLTHGGEQFF.

The rearrangement uses TRBV27 and TRBJ2-1, with TRBD2 identical over 11 bases. The germline gives CDR1 MNHEY, CDR2 SMNVEV (reference sequence). Trimming at V came to 5 bases and at J to 6 bases, leaving 6 bases not matched to a gene. This CDR3 has 15 amino acids. As DNA, the CDR3 is TGTGCCAGCAGTCATACTAGCGGGAGTCGCAATGAGCAGTTCTTC. Translation: CASSHTSGSRNEQFF.

Note on this clone: The same CDR3 can be traced to other DNA sequences in this sample. This chain connects TRBV2 to TRBJ1-2, with a tentative D call TRBD1 (5 bases). CDR3 length: 14 amino acids. Trimming removed 3 bases at V and 2 bases at J, with 10 bases between. Germline V CDR1 and CDR2: SNHLY, FYNNEI. DNA of the CDR3: TGTGCCAGCAGTGAGTCCGGGGCGAACTATGGCTACACCTTC. The encoded protein is CASSESGANYGYTF.

CDR3 residues: CASSSGGAVRNEQFF. DNA of the CDR3: TGTGCCAGCAGCTCTGGGGGGGCAGTGAGGAATGAGCAGTTCTTC. This sequence joins TRBV7-9 and TRBJ2-1; the D gene is possibly TRBD2 (7 bases). The CDR3 loop spans 15 amino acids. V was trimmed by 4 bases and J by 7 bases, leaving 17 bases between them. Germline V gives CDR1 SEHNR, CDR2 FQNEAQ (reference sequence).

The J gene is TRBJ2-1, the V gene TRBV27; TRBD2 agrees at 10 bases. CDR3 length: 14 amino acids. Germline assignment: CDR1 MNHEY and CDR2 SMNVEV (reference sequence). The CDR3 loop is CAAGGLATHNEQFF. Written as DNA, the CDR3 is TGTGCTGCCGGGGGACTAGCGACTCACAATGAGCAGTTCTTC.

This sequence joins TRBV7-9 and TRBJ2-2, with 7 bases lining up with TRBD1. V lost 5 bases and J lost 6; bases outside the gene matches: 9. The germline V gene encodes CDR1 SEHNR and CDR2 FQNEAQ (reference sequence). This CDR3 has 15 amino acids. CDR3: CASSPTGFGSGELFF. CDR3 DNA sequence: TGTGCCAGCAGCCCGACAGGGTTTGGATCCGGGGAGCTGTTTTTT.

The rearrangement joins TRBV5-1 to TRBJ1-1; 7 bases agree with TRBD1. Germline V gene lookup returns CDR1 SGHRS and CDR2 YFSETQ. This CDR3 is built from 16 residues. The V segment lost 0 bases and the J segment 0 bases; nucleotides outside the gene matches: 5. The CDR3 bases are TGCGCCAGCAGCTTGGAGGGACAGCTAATGAACACTGAAGCTTTCTTT. Protein product: CASSLEGQLMNTEAFF.

Note on this clone: The sample carries other DNA sequences with the same CDR3. The chain has TRBV19 and TRBJ2-7; D gene ambiguous. The CDR3 spans 13 residues. Germline V CDR1 and CDR2: LNHDA, SQIVND (reference sequence). The germline V and J ends were trimmed by 1 base and 2 bases, with 6 bases remaining between them. The CDR3 DNA reads as TGTGCCAGTAGTATAGGAGTTACCTACGAGCAGTACTTC. Encoded protein: CASSIGVTYEQYF. The whole variable domain, remainder taken from reference TRBV19 and TRBJ2-7, is DGGITQSPKYLFRKEGQNVTLSCEQNLNHDAMYWYRQDPGQGLRLIYYSQIVNDFQKGDIAEGYSVSREKKESFPLTVTSAQKNPTAFYLCASSIGVTYEQYFGPGTRLTVT.

The rearrangement uses TRBV4-1 and TRBJ1-1; no clear D. The V end was cut by 2 bases, the J end by 0 bases, with 13 bases between. The CDR3 is 16 amino acids. The V gene's germline CDR1 is MGHRA and CDR2 YSYEKL. CDR3 DNA sequence: TGCGCCAGCAGCCAACCCCTTTTTTCGCTGAACACTGAAGCTTTCTTT. Protein product: CASSQPLFSLNTEAFF.

The V call is TRBV4-1, the J call TRBJ2-3; 10 bases line up with TRBD2. Trimming cost V 1 base and J 4 bases; bases outside gene matches: 14. This CDR3 has 19 amino acids. CDR1 is MGHRA, CDR2 YSYEKL, per germline. CDR3 DNA: TGCGCCAGCAGCCAAGTTCCCCCTGGGCTAGCGGGAGAGTCAGATACGCAGTATTTT. It specifies CASSQVPPGLAGESDTQYF.

The chain carries TRBV28 and TRBJ1-1; D remains unclear. Germline assignment: CDR1 MDHEN and CDR2 SYDVKM. The CDR3 is 14 amino acids. V lost 6 bases to trimming and J lost 2 bases, with 13 bases between them. The CDR3 DNA is TGTGCCAGCAGCCCCCGGGTCGTCAACACTGAAGCTTTCTTT. It encodes CASSPRVVNTEAFF.

This chain uses TRBV29-1 with TRBJ2-7; D perhaps matches TRBD1 (5 bases). Germline V lookup: CDR1 SQVTM, CDR2 ANQGSEA. This CDR3 spans 13 amino acids. V lost 7 bases to trimming and J lost 4 bases, with 17 bases between them. CDR3 sequence reads: CSATQERLYEQYF. The CDR3 nucleotides read TGCAGCGCTACACAGGAGCGCCTTTACGAGCAGTACTTC.

The CDR3 reads CASSLGGSTYEQYF. The CDR3 DNA reads as TGTGCCAGCAGCTTAGGGGGAAGTACCTACGAGCAGTACTTC. V is TRBV7-6 and J is TRBJ2-7, with no clear D. The germline V gene encodes CDR1 SGHVS and CDR2 FNYEAQ. V gave up 1 base and J gave up 2 bases, with 9 bases separating them. The CDR3 sequence is 14 residues long.

The genes are TRBV7-3 and TRBJ2-1, with D possibly matching TRBD1 (5 bases). CDR1 is SGHTA, CDR2 FQGTGA, per germline. The V gene lost 2 bases and the J gene lost 8 bases, with 10 bases spanning the gap. The CDR3 extends over 13 amino acids. The CDR3 here is CASSLVGDDEQFF. Here the CDR3 DNA reads TGTGCCAGCAGCTTAGTAGGGGATGATGAGCAGTTCTTC.

The chain has TRBV6-1 and TRBJ1-2; D perhaps matches TRBD1 (5 bases). The CDR3 runs to 15 residues. V was pared by 2 bases and J by 5 bases, with 15 bases between. Germline CDR1 and CDR2: MNHNS and SASEGT. The CDR3 here is CASSEIPGRIYGYTF. DNA for the CDR3: TGTGCCAGCAGTGAAATCCCGGGACGCATATATGGCTACACCTTC.

This chain connects TRBV2 to TRBJ2-5, with 8 bases matching TRBD1. J lost 5 bases, V lost 4 bases, and 9 bases had no gene match. Germline-derived CDR1 and CDR2 are SNHLY and FYNNEI. CDR3 size: 15 residues. The CDR3 loop reads CASSVGRGRRETQYF. CDR3 in DNA: TGTGCCAGCAGTGTTGGCAGGGGGCGGCGGGAGACCCAGTACTTC.